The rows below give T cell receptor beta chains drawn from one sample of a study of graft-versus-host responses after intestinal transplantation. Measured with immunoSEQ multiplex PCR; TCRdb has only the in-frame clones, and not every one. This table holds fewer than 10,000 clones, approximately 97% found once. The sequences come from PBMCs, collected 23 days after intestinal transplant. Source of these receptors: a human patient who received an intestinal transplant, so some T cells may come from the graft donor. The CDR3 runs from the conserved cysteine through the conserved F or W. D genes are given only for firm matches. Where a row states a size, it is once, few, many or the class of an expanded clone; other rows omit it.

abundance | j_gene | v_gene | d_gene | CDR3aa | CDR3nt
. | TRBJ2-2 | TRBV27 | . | CASSLLNTGELFF | TGTGCCAGCAGTTTATTAAACACCGGGGAGCTGTTTTTT
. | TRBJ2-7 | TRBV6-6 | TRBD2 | CASTTSGTYEQYF | TGTGCCAGCACGACTAGCGGGACTTACGAGCAGTACTTC
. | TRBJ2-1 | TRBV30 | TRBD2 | CAWMVAGVEQFF | TGTGCCTGGATGGTGGCGGGGGTCGAGCAGTTCTTC
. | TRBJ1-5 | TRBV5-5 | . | CASSLALGARNQPQHF | TGTGCCAGCAGCTTGGCCCTAGGGGCTCGCAATCAGCCCCAGCATTTT
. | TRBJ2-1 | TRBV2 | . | CASKAPPDRRSYNEQFF | TGTGCCAGCAAGGCCCCACCCGACAGGCGATCCTACAATGAGCAGTTCTTC
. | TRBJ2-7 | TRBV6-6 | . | CASSPGVSYEQYF | TGTGCCAGCAGCCCGGGGGTCTCCTACGAGCAGTACTTC
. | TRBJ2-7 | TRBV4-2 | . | CASSQEHNGNEQYF | TGTGCCAGCAGCCAAGAACACAATGGAAACGAGCAGTACTTC
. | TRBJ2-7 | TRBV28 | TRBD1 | CASTPGQGNYEQYF | TGTGCCAGCACCCCGGGACAGGGCAATTACGAGCAGTACTTC
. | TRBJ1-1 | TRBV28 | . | CASSFRGRGNTEAFF | TGTGCCAGCAGTTTTAGGGGGAGGGGGAACACTGAAGCTTTCTTT
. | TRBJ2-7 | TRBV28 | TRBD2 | CASSLPGGRVGQYF | TGTGCCAGCAGTTTACCGGGGGGGAGAGTGGGGCAGTACTTC
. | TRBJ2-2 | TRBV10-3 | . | CAISGGSGELFF | TGTGCCATCAGTGGCGGCTCCGGGGAGCTGTTTTTT
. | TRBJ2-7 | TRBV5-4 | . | CASSLGLGYEQYF | TGTGCCAGCAGCTTGGGACTAGGATACGAGCAGTACTTC
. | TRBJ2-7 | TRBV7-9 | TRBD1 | CASSRTGLSYEQYF | TGTGCCAGCAGCCGGACAGGGCTCTCCTACGAGCAGTACTTC
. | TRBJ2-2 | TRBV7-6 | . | CASSPFPQGPKQNTGELFF | TGTGCCAGCAGCCCATTTCCACAGGGTCCCAAACAGAACACCGGGGAGCTGTTTTTT
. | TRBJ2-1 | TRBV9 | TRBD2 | CASSIGLAGYNEQFF | TGTGCCAGCAGCATTGGACTAGCGGGATACAATGAGCAGTTCTTC
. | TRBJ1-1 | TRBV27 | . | CASSLAGANTEAFF | TGTGCCAGCAGTTTAGCAGGGGCGAACACTGAAGCTTTCTTT
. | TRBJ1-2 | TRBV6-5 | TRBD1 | CASSYRDSYGYTF | TGTGCCAGCAGTTACCGGGACAGCTATGGCTACACCTTC
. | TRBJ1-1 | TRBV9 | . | CASSIEASGNTEAFF | TGTGCCAGCAGCATTGAGGCATCCGGGAACACTGAAGCTTTCTTT
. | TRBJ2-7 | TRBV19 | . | CASSIGQEGAHSYEQYF | TGTGCCAGTAGTATAGGGCAGGAGGGTGCCCATTCCTACGAGCAGTACTTC
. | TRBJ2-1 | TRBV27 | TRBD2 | CASSAGLAGYNEQFF | TGTGCCAGCAGTGCGGGACTAGCGGGTTACAATGAGCAGTTCTTC
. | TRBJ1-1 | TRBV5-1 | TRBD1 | CASSLEQGFTEAFF | TGCGCCAGCAGCTTGGAACAGGGGTTCACTGAAGCTTTCTTT
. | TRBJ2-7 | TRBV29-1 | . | CSVGSDYEQYF | TGCAGCGTTGGTTCAGACTACGAGCAGTACTTC
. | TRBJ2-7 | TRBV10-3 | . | CAISEGETPYEQYF | TGTGCCATCAGTGAGGGGGAGACCCCCTACGAGCAGTACTTC
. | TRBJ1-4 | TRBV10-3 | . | CAISEGGGGTGEKLFF | TGTGCCATCAGTGAGGGGGGTGGGGGTACTGGTGAAAAACTGTTTTTT
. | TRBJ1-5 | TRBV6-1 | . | CASSQTALSNQPQHF | TGTGCCAGCAGTCAGACAGCCCTTAGCAATCAGCCCCAGCATTTT
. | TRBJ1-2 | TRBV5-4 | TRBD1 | CASSSVKTGETYGYTF | TGTGCCAGCAGCTCGGTTAAAACAGGGGAGACCTATGGCTACACCTTC
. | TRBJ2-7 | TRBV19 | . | CASSISGPRGLQNEQYF | TGTGCCAGTAGTATCTCCGGTCCCCGGGGGCTTCAGAACGAGCAGTACTTC
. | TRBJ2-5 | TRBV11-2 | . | CASSSAHFQETQYF | TGTGCCAGCAGCTCAGCCCACTTCCAAGAGACCCAGTACTTC
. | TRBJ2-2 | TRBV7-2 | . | CASSLDPGDFANTGELFF | TGTGCCAGCAGCTTAGATCCGGGCGACTTTGCGAACACCGGGGAGCTGTTTTTT
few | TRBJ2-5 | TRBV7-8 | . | CASSLGAGGETQYF | TGTGCCAGCAGCTTAGGTGCGGGCGGGGAGACCCAGTACTTC
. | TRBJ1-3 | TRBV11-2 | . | CASSLSRQPNTIYF | TGTGCCAGCAGCTTAAGTAGGCAGCCAAACACCATATATTTT
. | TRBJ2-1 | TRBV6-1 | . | CASSETKWSYNEQFF | TGTGCCAGCAGTGAAACAAAGTGGTCCTACAATGAGCAGTTCTTC
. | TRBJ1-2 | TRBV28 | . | CASSFPNYGYTF | TGTGCCAGCAGTTTCCCCAACTATGGCTACACCTTC
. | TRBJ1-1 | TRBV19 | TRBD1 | CASSIPFRQGGGTEAFF | TGTGCCAGTAGTATCCCTTTTCGACAGGGAGGCGGCACTGAAGCTTTCTTT
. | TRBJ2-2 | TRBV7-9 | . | CASSLDTGELFF | TGTGCCAGCAGCTTAGACACCGGGGAGCTGTTTTTT
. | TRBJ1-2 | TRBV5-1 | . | CASSSRQSALNYGYTF | TGCGCCAGCAGCTCTCGACAGAGCGCCCTCAACTATGGCTACACCTTC
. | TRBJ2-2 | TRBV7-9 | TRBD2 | CASSPGGRTGELFF | TGTGCCAGCAGCCCGGGGGGGCGAACCGGGGAGCTGTTTTTT
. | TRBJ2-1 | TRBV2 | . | CASALSRQRNNEQFF | TGTGCCAGCGCTCTTTCGCGACAGAGGAACAATGAGCAGTTCTTC
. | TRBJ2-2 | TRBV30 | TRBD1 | CAWSTHYTGGRAGELFF | TGTGCCTGGAGTACACACTATACAGGGGGCAGAGCCGGGGAGCTGTTTTTT
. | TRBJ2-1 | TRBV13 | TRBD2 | CASTTSGTSGRGEQFF | TGTGCCAGCACCACCTCCGGGACTAGCGGGAGAGGTGAGCAGTTCTTC
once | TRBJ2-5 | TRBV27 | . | CASSSLYQETQYF | TGTGCCAGCAGTTCCTTGTACCAAGAGACCCAGTACTTC
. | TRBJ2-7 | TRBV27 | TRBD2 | CASSFLSAGADEQYF | TGTGCCAGCAGTTTCCTCTCAGCGGGAGCTGACGAGCAGTACTTC
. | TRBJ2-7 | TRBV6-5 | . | CASSYSASYEQYF | TGTGCCAGCAGTTACTCGGCTAGCTACGAGCAGTACTTC
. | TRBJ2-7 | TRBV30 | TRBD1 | CAGRQGELYEQYF | TGTGCCGGACGACAGGGAGAACTCTACGAGCAGTACTTC
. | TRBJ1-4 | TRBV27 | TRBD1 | CASRRDRGNEKLFF | TGTGCCAGCAGGAGGGACAGGGGTAATGAAAAACTGTTTTTT
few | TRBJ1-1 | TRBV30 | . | CAWRTWAPVGIEAFF | TGTGCCTGGAGAACCTGGGCTCCCGTCGGGATCGAAGCTTTCTTT
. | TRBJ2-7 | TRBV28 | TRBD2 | CASSPILAGGFIRYEQYF | TGTGCCAGCAGCCCCATCCTAGCGGGAGGCTTTATCCGCTACGAGCAGTACTTC
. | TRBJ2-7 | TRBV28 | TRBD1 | CASSLDRGRTYEQYF | TGTGCCAGCAGCCTCGACAGGGGGCGCACCTACGAGCAGTACTTC
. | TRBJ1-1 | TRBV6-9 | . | CASSIHRGTEAFF | TGTGCCAGCAGCATCCACCGGGGCACTGAAGCTTTCTTT
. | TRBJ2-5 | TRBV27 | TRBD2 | CASSLLTSGPKTQYF | TGTGCCAGCAGTTTATTAACTAGCGGCCCGAAGACCCAGTACTTC
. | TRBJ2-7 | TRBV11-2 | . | CASSFQLGSYEQYF | TGTGCCAGCAGCTTCCAACTAGGCTCCTACGAGCAGTACTTC
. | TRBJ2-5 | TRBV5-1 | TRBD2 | CASSLGLAVQETQYF | TGCGCCAGCAGCTTGGGACTAGCGGTCCAAGAGACCCAGTACTTC
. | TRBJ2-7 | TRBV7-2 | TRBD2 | CASALAGANYEQYF | TGTGCCAGCGCCCTAGCGGGAGCTAACTACGAGCAGTACTTC
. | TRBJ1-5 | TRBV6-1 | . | CASSETGHFLTQHF | TGTGCCAGCAGCGAAACGGGACACTTTTTGACCCAGCATTTT
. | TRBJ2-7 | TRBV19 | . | CASSTWDSSYEQYF | TGTGCCAGTAGTACTTGGGACTCGTCCTACGAGCAGTACTTC
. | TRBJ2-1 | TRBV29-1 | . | CSVELGRSWDEQFF | TGCAGCGTTGAATTAGGCCGGTCGTGGGATGAGCAGTTCTTC
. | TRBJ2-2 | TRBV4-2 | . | CASSQDGQYTGELFF | TGTGCCAGCAGCCAAGACGGACAGTATACCGGGGAGCTGTTTTTT
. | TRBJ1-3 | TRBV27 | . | CASSPSRAGSGNTIYF | TGTGCCAGCAGCCCTTCCCGAGCTGGCTCTGGAAACACCATATATTTT
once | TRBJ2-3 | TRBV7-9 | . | CASSPRDKDTQYF | TGTGCCAGCAGTCCCCGGGATAAGGATACGCAGTATTTT
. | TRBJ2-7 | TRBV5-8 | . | CASSLDFSYEQYF | TGTGCCAGCAGCTTGGACTTTTCCTACGAGCAGTACTTC